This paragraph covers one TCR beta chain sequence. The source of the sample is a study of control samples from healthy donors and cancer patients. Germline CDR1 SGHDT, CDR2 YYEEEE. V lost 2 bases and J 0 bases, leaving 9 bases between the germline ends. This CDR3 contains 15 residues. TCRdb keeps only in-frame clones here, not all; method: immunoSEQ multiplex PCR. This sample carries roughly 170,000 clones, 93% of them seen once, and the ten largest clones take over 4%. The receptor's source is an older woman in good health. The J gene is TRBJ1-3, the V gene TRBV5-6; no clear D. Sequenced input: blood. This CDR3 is CASSLATFSGNTIYF. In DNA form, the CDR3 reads TGTGCCAGCAGCTTAGCGACATTCTCTGGAAACACCATATATTTT. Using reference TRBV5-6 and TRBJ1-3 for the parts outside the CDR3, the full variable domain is DAGVTQSPTHLIKTRGQQVTLRCSPKSGHDTVSWYQQALGQGPQFIFQYYEEEERQRGNFPDRFSGHQFPNYSSELNVNALLLGDSALYLCASSLATFSGNTIYFGEGSWLTVV.